This T cell receptor (beta chain) derives from a study of blood T cells in healthy people across ages. Findings of the study overall: Observed TCR beta diversity showed a strong correlation with the percentage of naive T cells as measured by flow cytometry.

A second roughly 6 to 11 cycle PCR used barcoded and J-beta primers. TCRdb passed the 5' RACE reads through MiXCR, listing each CDR3 protein once. The sample contains roughly 640,000 distinct CDR3 sequences, about 30% of which appear only once. Points on this clonotype: Antigen unknown. Given a much more abundant clone one base away, this may be a read error.

With V trimmed by 3 bases and J by 10 bases, 8 bases remained unmatched. From germline, CDR1 is SEHNR and CDR2 FQNEAQ (reference sequence). The CDR3 contains 14 residues. Individuals who donated were healthy Caucasians from Russia aged 6 to 90. It was ten milliliters of peripheral blood that were drawn from each donor. In each sample, at least 7 million PBMCs were isolated. The receptor was isolated from a woman of 80 years or more in good health. The J gene is TRBJ2-1, the V gene TRBV7-9; 8 bases map to TRBD1. The sample comprised blood. The CDR3 bases are TGTGCCAGCAGCTTGACAGGGGCGGGTTGGGAGCAGTTCTTC. This sequence encodes CASSLTGAGWEQFF. The full variable domain, rest sourced from reference TRBV7-9 and TRBJ2-1, is DTGVSQNPRHKITKRGQNVTFRCDPISEHNRLYWYRQTLGQGPEFLTYFQNEAQLEKSRLLSDRFSAERPKGSFSTLEIQRTEQGDSAMYLCASSLTGAGWEQFFGPGTRLTVL.